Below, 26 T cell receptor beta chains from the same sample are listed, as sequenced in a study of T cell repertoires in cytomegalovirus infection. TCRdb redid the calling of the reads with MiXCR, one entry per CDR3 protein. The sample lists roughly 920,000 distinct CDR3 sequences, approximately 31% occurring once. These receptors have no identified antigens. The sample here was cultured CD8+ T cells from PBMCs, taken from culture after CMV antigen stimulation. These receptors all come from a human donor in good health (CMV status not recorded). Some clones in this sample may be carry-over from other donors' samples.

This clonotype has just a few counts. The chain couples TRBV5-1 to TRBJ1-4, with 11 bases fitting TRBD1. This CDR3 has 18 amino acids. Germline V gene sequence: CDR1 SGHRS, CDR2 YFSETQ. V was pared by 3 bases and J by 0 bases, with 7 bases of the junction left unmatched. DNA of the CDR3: TGCGCCAGCAGCTCCCCACCGGGACAGGGGGCAACTAATGAAAAACTGTTTTTT. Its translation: CASSSPPGQGATNEKLFF. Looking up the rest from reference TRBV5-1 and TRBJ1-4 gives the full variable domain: KAGVTQTPRYLIKTRGQQVTLSCSPISGHRSVSWYQQTPGQGLQFLFEYFSETQRNKGNFPGRFSGRQFSNSRSEMNVSTLELGDSALYLCASSSPPGQGATNEKLFFGSGTQLSVL.

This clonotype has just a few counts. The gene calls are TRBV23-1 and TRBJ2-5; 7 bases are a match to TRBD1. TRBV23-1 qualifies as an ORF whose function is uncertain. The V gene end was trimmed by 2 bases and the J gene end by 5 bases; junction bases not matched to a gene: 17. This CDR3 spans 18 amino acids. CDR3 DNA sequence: TGCGCCAGCAGTCAACCAAGAAGACCGGGCAGGGGGTGGGAGACCCAGTACTTC. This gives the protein CASSQPRRPGRGWETQYF.

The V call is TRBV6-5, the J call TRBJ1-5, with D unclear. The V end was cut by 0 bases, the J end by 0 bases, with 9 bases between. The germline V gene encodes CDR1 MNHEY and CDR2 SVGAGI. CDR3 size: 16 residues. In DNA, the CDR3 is TGTGCCAGCAGTTACTCCAGAGATTCTAGCAATCAGCCCCAGCATTTT. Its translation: CASSYSRDSSNQPQHF.

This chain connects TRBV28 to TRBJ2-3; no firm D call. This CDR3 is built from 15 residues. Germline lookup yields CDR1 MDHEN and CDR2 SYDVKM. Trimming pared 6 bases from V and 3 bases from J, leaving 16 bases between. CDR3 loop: CASSSRRWVTDTQYF. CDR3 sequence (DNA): TGTGCCAGCAGCTCCCGGCGGTGGGTAACAGATACGCAGTATTTT.

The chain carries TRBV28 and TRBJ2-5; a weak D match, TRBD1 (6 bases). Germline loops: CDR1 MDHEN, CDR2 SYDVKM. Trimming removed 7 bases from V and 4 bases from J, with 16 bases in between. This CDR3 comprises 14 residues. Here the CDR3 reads CASNPTGPPETQYF. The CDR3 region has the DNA TGTGCCAGCAACCCAACAGGGCCCCCAGAGACCCAGTACTTC. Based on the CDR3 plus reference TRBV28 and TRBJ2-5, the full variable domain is DVKVTQSSRYLVKRTGEKVFLECVQDMDHENMFWYRQDPGLGLRLIYFSYDVKMKEKGDIPEGYSVSREKKERFSLILESASTNQTSMYLCASNPTGPPETQYFGPGTRLLVL.

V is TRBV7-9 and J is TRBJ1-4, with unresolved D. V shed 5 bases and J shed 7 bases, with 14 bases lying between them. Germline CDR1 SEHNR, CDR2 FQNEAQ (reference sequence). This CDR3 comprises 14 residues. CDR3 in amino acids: CASSPPAASEKLFF. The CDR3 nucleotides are TGTGCCAGCAGCCCCCCAGCGGCCAGTGAAAAACTGTTTTTT.

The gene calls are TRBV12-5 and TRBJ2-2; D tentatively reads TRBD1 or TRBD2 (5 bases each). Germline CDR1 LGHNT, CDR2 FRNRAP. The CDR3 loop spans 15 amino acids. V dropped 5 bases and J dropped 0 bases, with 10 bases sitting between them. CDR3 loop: CASGGTGTNTGELFF. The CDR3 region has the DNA TGTGCTAGTGGTGGGACGGGAACGAACACCGGGGAGCTGTTTTTT.

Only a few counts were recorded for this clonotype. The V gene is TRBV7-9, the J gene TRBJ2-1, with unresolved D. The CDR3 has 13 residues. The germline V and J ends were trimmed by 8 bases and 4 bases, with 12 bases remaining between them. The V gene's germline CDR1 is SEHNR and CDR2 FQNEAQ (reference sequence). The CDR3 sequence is CASGKGPYNEQFF. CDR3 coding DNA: TGTGCCAGCGGTAAGGGCCCTTACAATGAGCAGTTCTTC. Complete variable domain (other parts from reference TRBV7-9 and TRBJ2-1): DTGVSQNPRHKITKRGQNVTFRCDPISEHNRLYWYRQTLGQGPEFLTYFQNEAQLEKSRLLSDRFSAERPKGSFSTLEIQRTEQGDSAMYLCASGKGPYNEQFFGPGTRLTVL.

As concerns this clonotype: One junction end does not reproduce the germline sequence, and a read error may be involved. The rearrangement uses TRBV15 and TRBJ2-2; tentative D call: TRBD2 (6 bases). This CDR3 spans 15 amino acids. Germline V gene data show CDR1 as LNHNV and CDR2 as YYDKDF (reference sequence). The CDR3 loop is CATSKTRSKTGELFF. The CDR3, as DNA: TGTGCCACCAGCAAGACTAGATCGAAGACCGGGGAGCTGTTTTTT.

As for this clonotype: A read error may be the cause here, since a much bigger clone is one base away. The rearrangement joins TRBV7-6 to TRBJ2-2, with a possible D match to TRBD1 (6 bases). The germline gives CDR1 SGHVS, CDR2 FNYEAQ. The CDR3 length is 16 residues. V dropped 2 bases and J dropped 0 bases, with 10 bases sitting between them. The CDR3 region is CASSLNRAANTGELFF. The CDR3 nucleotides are TGTGCCAGCAGCTTAAACAGGGCTGCGAACACCGGGGAGCTGTTTTTT.

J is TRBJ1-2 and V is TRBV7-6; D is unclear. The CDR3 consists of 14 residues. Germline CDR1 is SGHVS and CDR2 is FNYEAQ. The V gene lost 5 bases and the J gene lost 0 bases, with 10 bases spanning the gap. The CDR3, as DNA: TGTGCCAGCAGCCTTATAGGGACTAACTATGGCTACACCTTC. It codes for CASSLIGTNYGYTF.

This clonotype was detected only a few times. CDR3 residues: CATSREAGGYNEQFF. The CDR3 bases are TGTGCCACCAGCAGAGAAGCGGGGGGGTACAATGAGCAGTTCTTC. The chain couples TRBV15 to TRBJ2-1; 10 nucleotides agree with TRBD2. The ends lost 0 bases at V and 4 bases at J; junction bases unmatched: 0. This CDR3 region has 15 residues. CDR1 LNHNV and CDR2 YYDKDF come from the germline V gene (reference sequence).

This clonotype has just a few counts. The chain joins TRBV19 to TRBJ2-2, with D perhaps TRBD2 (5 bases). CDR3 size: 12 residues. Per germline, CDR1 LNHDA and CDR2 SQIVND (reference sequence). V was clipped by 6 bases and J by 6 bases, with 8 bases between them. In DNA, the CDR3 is TGTGCCAGTAGGGTGGGAGCCGGGGAGCTGTTTTTT. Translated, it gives CASRVGAGELFF.

The CDR3 loop reads CASSPDRSRAGNTIYF. DNA of the CDR3: TGTGCCAGCAGCCCCGACCGAAGCCGAGCCGGAAACACCATATATTTT. This chain connects TRBV5-6 to TRBJ1-3; D not resolved. CDR1 is SGHDT, CDR2 YYEEEE, per germline. CDR3 length: 16 residues. The V end lost 4 bases, the J end lost 4 bases, and 18 bases lay between the germline ends.

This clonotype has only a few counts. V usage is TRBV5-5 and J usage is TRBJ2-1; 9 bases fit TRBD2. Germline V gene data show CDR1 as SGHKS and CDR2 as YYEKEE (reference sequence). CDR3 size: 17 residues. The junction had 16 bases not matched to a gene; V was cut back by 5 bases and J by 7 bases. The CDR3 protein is CASSGTLAGGIGNEQFF. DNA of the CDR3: TGTGCCAGCAGTGGGACCCTCGCGGGGGGGATCGGAAATGAGCAGTTCTTC.

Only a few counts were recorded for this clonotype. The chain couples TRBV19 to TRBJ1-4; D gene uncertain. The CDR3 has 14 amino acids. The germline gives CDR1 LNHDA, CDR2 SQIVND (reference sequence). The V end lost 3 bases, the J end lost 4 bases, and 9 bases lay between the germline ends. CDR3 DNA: TGTGCCAGTAGTATGTACGGGCTTAATGAAAAACTGTTTTTT. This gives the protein CASSMYGLNEKLFF.

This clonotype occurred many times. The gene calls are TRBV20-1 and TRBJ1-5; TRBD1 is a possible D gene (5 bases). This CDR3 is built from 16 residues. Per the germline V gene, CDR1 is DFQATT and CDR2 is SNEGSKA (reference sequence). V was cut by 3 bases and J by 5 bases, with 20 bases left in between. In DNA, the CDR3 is TGCAGTGCTAGGACCCGACAGCGGCTTTACGATCAGCCCCAGCATTTT. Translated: CSARTRQRLYDQPQHF.

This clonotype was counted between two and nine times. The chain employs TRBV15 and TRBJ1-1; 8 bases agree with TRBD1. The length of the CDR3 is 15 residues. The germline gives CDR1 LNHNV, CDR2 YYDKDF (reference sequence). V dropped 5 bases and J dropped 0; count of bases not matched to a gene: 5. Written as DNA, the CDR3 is TGTGCCACCAGCCAACGACAGGGGATGAACACTGAAGCTTTCTTT. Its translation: CATSQRQGMNTEAFF.

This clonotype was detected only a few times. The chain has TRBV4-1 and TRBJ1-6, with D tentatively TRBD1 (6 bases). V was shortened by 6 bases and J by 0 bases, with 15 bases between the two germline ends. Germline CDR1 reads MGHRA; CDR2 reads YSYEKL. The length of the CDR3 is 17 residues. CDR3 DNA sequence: TGCGCCAGCAGTTACAGGGTCCCGAGCTCCTATAATTCACCCCTCCACTTT. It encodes CASSYRVPSSYNSPLHF.

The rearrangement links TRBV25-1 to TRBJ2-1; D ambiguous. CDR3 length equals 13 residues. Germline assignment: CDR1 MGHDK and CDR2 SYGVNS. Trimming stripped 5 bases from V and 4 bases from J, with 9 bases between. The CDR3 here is CASSNVLYNEQFF. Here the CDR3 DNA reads TGTGCCAGCAGTAACGTCCTATACAATGAGCAGTTCTTC.

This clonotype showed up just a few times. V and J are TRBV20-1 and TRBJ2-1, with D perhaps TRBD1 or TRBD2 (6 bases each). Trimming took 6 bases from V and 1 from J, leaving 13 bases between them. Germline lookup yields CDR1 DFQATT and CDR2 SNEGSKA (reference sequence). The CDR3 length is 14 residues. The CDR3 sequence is CSAPEGGSYNEQFF. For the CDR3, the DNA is TGCAGTGCACCGGAGGGGGGATCCTACAATGAGCAGTTCTTC.

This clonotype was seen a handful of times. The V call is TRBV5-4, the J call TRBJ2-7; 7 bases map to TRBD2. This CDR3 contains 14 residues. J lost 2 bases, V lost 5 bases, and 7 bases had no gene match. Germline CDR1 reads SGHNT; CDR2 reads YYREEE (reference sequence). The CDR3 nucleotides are TGTGCCAGCAGGCCGGAGGGAGGGACCTACGAGCAGTACTTC. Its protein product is CASRPEGGTYEQYF.

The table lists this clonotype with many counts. CDR3 coding DNA: TGTGCCAGCAGCGCCACATATGAGCAGTTCTTC. This sequence encodes CASSATYEQFF. The rearrangement links TRBV7-9 to TRBJ2-1; no reliable D call. This CDR3 region has 11 residues. Germline-derived CDR1 and CDR2 are SEHNR and FQNEAQ (reference sequence). With 5 bases removed from V and 8 bases from J, the gap between germline ends came to 7 bases. Filled out from reference TRBV7-9 and TRBJ2-1, the complete variable domain reads DTGVSQNPRHKITKRGQNVTFRCDPISEHNRLYWYRQTLGQGPEFLTYFQNEAQLEKSRLLSDRFSAERPKGSFSTLEIQRTEQGDSAMYLCASSATYEQFFGPGTRLTVL.

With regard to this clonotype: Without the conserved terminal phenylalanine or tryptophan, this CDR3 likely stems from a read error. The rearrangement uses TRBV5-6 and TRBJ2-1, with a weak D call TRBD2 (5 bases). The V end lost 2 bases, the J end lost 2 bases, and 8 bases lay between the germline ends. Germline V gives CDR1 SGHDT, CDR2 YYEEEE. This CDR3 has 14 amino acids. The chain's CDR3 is CASSFEGTYNEQFL. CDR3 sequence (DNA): TGTGCCAGCAGCTTCGAGGGAACCTACAATGAGCAGTTCCTC.

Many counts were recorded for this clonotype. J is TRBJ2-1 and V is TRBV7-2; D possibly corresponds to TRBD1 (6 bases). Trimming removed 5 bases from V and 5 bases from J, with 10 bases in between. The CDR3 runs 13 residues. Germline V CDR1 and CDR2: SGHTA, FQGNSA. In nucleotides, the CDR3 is TGTGCCAGCAGCCTTAACAGGGACAATGAGCAGTTCTTC. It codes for CASSLNRDNEQFF.

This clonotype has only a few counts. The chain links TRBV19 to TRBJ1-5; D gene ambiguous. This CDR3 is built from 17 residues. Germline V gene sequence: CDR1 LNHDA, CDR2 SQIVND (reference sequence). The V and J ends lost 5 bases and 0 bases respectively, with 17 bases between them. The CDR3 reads CASSSTRRRYSNQPQHF. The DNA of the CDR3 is TGTGCCAGTAGTTCGACCAGGCGCCGCTATAGCAATCAGCCCCAGCATTTT.